This is a list of T cell receptor beta chains from one sample in a study of blood T cell repertoires in COVID-19. Repertoires were generated with immunoSEQ multiplex PCR, while TCRdb's copy carries only in-frame clones and drops some. The data contain 350,000 to 400,000 clones, 80% to 95% of them seen just once; the ten biggest clones take up about 0.78%. The sample comprised PBMCs or T cells enriched from blood (not recorded which). These receptors were taken from a middle-aged woman who had been exposed to COVID-19. Both conserved end residues are part of each CDR3. D genes are given only for firm matches. Clone sizes are given selectively: once, few, many, or a class where the clone is expanded.

J gene: TRBJ2-3; V gene: TRBV5-4; D gene: TRBD1; clone size: -; CDR3 DNA: TGTGCCAGCAGCCCCTTAGGGGGCGCGAACACAGATACGCAGTATTTT; CDR3 protein: CASSPLGGANTDTQYF
J gene: TRBJ1-6; V gene: TRBV2; D gene: TRBD1; clone size: once; CDR3 DNA: TGTGCCAGCAGTGAGACAGGGGGTACGGGTTCACCCCTCCACTTT; CDR3 protein: CASSETGGTGSPLHF
J gene: TRBJ1-2; V gene: TRBV19; D gene: -; clone size: -; CDR3 DNA: TGTGCCAGTAGACCGTATATGGCGGTTTCTGACTATGGCTACACCTTC; CDR3 protein: CASRPYMAVSDYGYTF
J gene: TRBJ1-5; V gene: TRBV30; D gene: -; clone size: -; CDR3 DNA: TGTGCCTGGAGTACAGGGATTTTGAGCAATCAGCCCCAGCATTTT; CDR3 protein: CAWSTGILSNQPQHF
J gene: TRBJ1-1; V gene: TRBV27; D gene: -; clone size: -; CDR3 DNA: TGTGCCAGCAGTTTAAGGTCGGTGCAGGGGCTCTGGGCTGAAGCTTTCTTT; CDR3 protein: CASSLRSVQGLWAEAFF
J gene: TRBJ2-1; V gene: TRBV19; D gene: -; clone size: -; CDR3 DNA: TGTGCCAGTACCCGTAGCCCGTCAAACCCGCGCTGGTTCTTC; CDR3 protein: CASTRSPSNPRWFF
J gene: TRBJ2-3; V gene: TRBV27; D gene: TRBD1; clone size: -; CDR3 DNA: TGTGCCAGCAGTCCCCTAGGGGGCCAAACCTCAGCGGATACGCAGTATTTT; CDR3 protein: CASSPLGGQTSADTQYF
J gene: TRBJ2-1; V gene: TRBV28; D gene: -; clone size: once; CDR3 DNA: TGTGCCAGCAGTGTCAGGGCCTACAATGAGCAGTTCTTC; CDR3 protein: CASSVRAYNEQFF
J gene: TRBJ2-1; V gene: TRBV6-4; D gene: TRBD2; clone size: -; CDR3 DNA: TGTGCCAGCAGTGAAGAAGCGGGAGACCACAATGAGCAGTTCTTC; CDR3 protein: CASSEEAGDHNEQFF
J gene: TRBJ2-3; V gene: TRBV18; D gene: -; clone size: -; CDR3 DNA: TGTGCCAGCTCACCGGCCTTATCCACAGATACGCAGTATTTT; CDR3 protein: CASSPALSTDTQYF
J gene: TRBJ2-1; V gene: TRBV12-5; D gene: TRBD2; clone size: -; CDR3 DNA: TGTGCTAGTGGTTTGGTATTAGGACTAGCGTGGGAATACAATGAGCAGTTCTTC; CDR3 protein: CASGLVLGLAWEYNEQFF
J gene: TRBJ1-1; V gene: TRBV5-1; D gene: TRBD1; clone size: -; CDR3 DNA: TGCGCCAGCAGCTTTGGGGACAGAGAAAACACTGAAGCTTTCTTT; CDR3 protein: CASSFGDRENTEAFF
J gene: TRBJ2-7; V gene: TRBV6-5; D gene: -; clone size: -; CDR3 DNA: TGTGCCAGCAGTCGAGCTACGCGGCCCTACGAGCAGTACTTC; CDR3 protein: CASSRATRPYEQYF
J gene: TRBJ2-1; V gene: TRBV3-1/TRBV3-2; D gene: -; clone size: -; CDR3 DNA: TGTGCCAGCAGCCAATCTTCCCCAGGGCGCAATGAGCAGTTCTTC; CDR3 protein: CASSQSSPGRNEQFF
J gene: TRBJ2-3; V gene: TRBV9; D gene: -; clone size: -; CDR3 DNA: TGTGCCAGCAGCGTATTAAGCCACACAGATACGCAGTATTTT; CDR3 protein: CASSVLSHTDTQYF
J gene: TRBJ1-1; V gene: TRBV14; D gene: TRBD1; clone size: -; CDR3 DNA: TGTGCCAGCAGCCGGGGCTCCGGGACAGGGGGCGGAGGGGTCTTT; CDR3 protein: CASSRGSGTGGGGVF
J gene: TRBJ1-6; V gene: TRBV6-5; D gene: -; clone size: -; CDR3 DNA: TGTGCCAGCAGACTTCGGACAGATAATTCACCCCTCCACTTT; CDR3 protein: CASRLRTDNSPLHF
J gene: TRBJ2-1; V gene: TRBV9; D gene: -; clone size: -; CDR3 DNA: TGTGCCAGCAGCGTAGCCGCGGGCCACAATGAGCAGTTCTTC; CDR3 protein: CASSVAAGHNEQFF
J gene: TRBJ1-6; V gene: TRBV11-2; D gene: -; clone size: -; CDR3 DNA: TGTGCCAGCAGCCTTGACGGTGGGGGGGGCTATAATTCACCCCTCCACTTT; CDR3 protein: CASSLDGGGGYNSPLHF
J gene: TRBJ2-2; V gene: TRBV7-2; D gene: TRBD1; clone size: once; CDR3 DNA: TGTGCCAGCAGCCGGACAGGGGGGAACACCGGGGAGCTGTTTTTT; CDR3 protein: CASSRTGGNTGELFF
J gene: TRBJ2-7; V gene: TRBV13; D gene: TRBD2; clone size: -; CDR3 DNA: TGTGCCAGCAGCACACTAGCGGGAGACTCCTACGAGCAGTACTTC; CDR3 protein: CASSTLAGDSYEQYF
J gene: TRBJ2-1; V gene: TRBV19; D gene: TRBD2; clone size: -; CDR3 DNA: TGTGCCAGTACCAAGGCTAGCGGGAGGTCCATGGCAAGACGCAATGAGCAGTTCTTC; CDR3 protein: CASTKASGRSMARRNEQFF
J gene: TRBJ2-7; V gene: TRBV7-8; D gene: TRBD1; clone size: once; CDR3 DNA: TGTGCCAGCAGCCTCCATCCGGGACAGACCTACGAGCAGTACTTC; CDR3 protein: CASSLHPGQTYEQYF
J gene: TRBJ1-4; V gene: TRBV5-5; D gene: -; clone size: few; CDR3 DNA: TGTGCCAGCAACCGACAGGTCGGATCAACTAATGAAAAACTGTTTTTT; CDR3 protein: CASNRQVGSTNEKLFF
J gene: TRBJ1-3; V gene: TRBV6-5; D gene: -; clone size: -; CDR3 DNA: TGTGCCACCAGGGGAAGGGGCGGAAACACCATATATTTT; CDR3 protein: CATRGRGGNTIYF
J gene: TRBJ2-1; V gene: TRBV5-4; D gene: TRBD2; clone size: -; CDR3 DNA: TGTGCCAGCATCAGGGAGGGAATGGCCTACAATGAGCAGTTCTTC; CDR3 protein: CASIREGMAYNEQFF
J gene: TRBJ1-2; V gene: TRBV6-5; D gene: TRBD1; clone size: -; CDR3 DNA: TGTGCCAGCAGTCACCAGGGGGGATATGGCTACACCTTC; CDR3 protein: CASSHQGGYGYTF
J gene: TRBJ2-3; V gene: TRBV29-1; D gene: -; clone size: -; CDR3 DNA: TGCAGCGTCGCCCAGGCCGAAACAGATACGCAGTATTTT; CDR3 protein: CSVAQAETDTQYF
J gene: TRBJ1-6; V gene: TRBV7-6; D gene: TRBD1; clone size: -; CDR3 DNA: TGTGCCAGCAGCTTAGGGTCAGGGGGCGCCATCCATTCACCCCTCCACTTT; CDR3 protein: CASSLGSGGAIHSPLHF
J gene: TRBJ1-4; V gene: TRBV5-1; D gene: TRBD1; clone size: -; CDR3 DNA: TGCGCCAGCAGCTTACAACAGGGGGCTGGAGAAAAACTGTTTTTT; CDR3 protein: CASSLQQGAGEKLFF
J gene: TRBJ2-7; V gene: TRBV6-5; D gene: TRBD1; clone size: -; CDR3 DNA: TGTGCCAGCAGTTGGACAGGGCAGTACGAGCAGTACTTC; CDR3 protein: CASSWTGQYEQYF
J gene: TRBJ1-5; V gene: TRBV28; D gene: TRBD1; clone size: -; CDR3 DNA: TGTGCCAGCTTTACCGGGACAGGGGCTCAGCCCCAGCATTTT; CDR3 protein: CASFTGTGAQPQHF
J gene: TRBJ2-1; V gene: TRBV3-1/TRBV3-2; D gene: -; clone size: -; CDR3 DNA: TGTGCCAGCAGCCTCCGGGGGGCTGGGGACAATGAGCAGTTCTTC; CDR3 protein: CASSLRGAGDNEQFF
J gene: TRBJ1-4; V gene: TRBV4-3; D gene: -; clone size: -; CDR3 DNA: TGCGCCAGCAGCCAAGATGTTGGGCGGGCGAATGAAAAACTGTTTTTT; CDR3 protein: CASSQDVGRANEKLFF